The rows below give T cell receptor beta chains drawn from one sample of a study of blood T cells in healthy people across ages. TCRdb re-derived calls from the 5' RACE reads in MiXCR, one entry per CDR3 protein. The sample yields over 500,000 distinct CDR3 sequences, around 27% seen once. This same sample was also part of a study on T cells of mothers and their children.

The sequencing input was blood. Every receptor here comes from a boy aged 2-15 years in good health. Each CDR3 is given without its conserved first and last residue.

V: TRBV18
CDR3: ASSLGPPGTYEQY

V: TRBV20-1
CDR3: SARDGTRTDTQY

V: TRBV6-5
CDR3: ASNHVQRPYEQY

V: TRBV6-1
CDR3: ASRRTGLAGANVLT

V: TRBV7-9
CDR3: ASTRTSGVSYEQY

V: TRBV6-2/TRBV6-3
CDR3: ASILGGAYNEQF

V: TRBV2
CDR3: ASSMRLAGNIQY

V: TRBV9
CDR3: ASSVGQFNYGYT

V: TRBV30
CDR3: AWGTGVDTEAF

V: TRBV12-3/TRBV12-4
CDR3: ASTNRDSVHEQY

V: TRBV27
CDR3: THVEGHQPQH

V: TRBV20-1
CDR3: SARDSRQREYGYT

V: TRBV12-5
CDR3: ASLLGHEQY

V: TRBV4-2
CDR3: ASSQSPRAESYEQY

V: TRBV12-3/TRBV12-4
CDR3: ASSPRPSGHTEAF

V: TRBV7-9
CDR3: ASRTPLAPSTDTQY

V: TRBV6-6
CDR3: ASSYSDSRTQKLF

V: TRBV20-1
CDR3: SASTTSGRAYERY

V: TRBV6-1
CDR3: ATDRDSSGANVLT

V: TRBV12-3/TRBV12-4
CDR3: ASSLRDPMDTQY